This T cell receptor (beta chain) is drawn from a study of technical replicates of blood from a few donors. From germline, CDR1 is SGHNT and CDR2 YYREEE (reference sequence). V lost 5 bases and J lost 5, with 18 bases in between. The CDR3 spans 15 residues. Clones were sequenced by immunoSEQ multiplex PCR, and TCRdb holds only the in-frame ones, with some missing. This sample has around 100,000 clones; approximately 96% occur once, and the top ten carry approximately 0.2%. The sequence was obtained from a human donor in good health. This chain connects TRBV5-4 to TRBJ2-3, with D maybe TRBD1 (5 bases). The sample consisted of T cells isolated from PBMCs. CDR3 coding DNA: TGTGCCAGCAGTCGACCTGGTGGGGCTGGAGATACGCAGTATTTT. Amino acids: CASSRPGGAGDTQYF.